The 10 T cell receptor beta chains listed next were all sequenced from one sample in a study of CD8 T cells in ankylosing spondylitis. TCRdb reprocessed the 5' RACE reads with MiXCR, giving one entry per CDR3 protein. The table records about 390,000 distinct CDR3 sequences, 20% to 25% of them present only once. The study, taken as a whole, reports: A TCR beta motif made of roughly eight highly homologous variants seemed typical of ankylosing spondylitis blood.

These receptors' targets are unknown. Sequencing was carried out using blood, either unsorted or a sorted T cell fraction (not recorded which). The source of these receptors is a male donor with ankylosing spondylitis.

The chain joins TRBV5-1 to TRBJ2-6, with unresolved D. CDR3 length: 15 amino acids. V lost 3 bases, J lost 0 bases, and 7 bases lay in between. Germline CDR1 reads SGHRS; CDR2 reads YFSETQ. Here the CDR3 reads CASSWQNSGANVLTF. The CDR3 DNA follows: TGCGCCAGCAGCTGGCAGAACTCTGGGGCCAACGTCCTGACTTTC.

This chain connects TRBV24-1 to TRBJ2-1; the D gene is possibly TRBD2 (6 bases). Trimming left V 9 bases short and J 16 bases short, with 18 bases between. The CDR3 is 11 residues long. Germline V gene data show CDR1 as KGHDR and CDR2 as SFDVKD. The CDR3 sequence: CATSLARDYFF. CDR3 coding DNA: TGTGCCACCTCGCTAGCGCGGGATTATTTCTTC.

V usage is TRBV29-1 and J usage is TRBJ1-2, with a weak D call TRBD1 (6 bases). Trimming took off 1 base at V and 3 bases at J, with 6 bases between the two ends. The CDR3 has 12 amino acids. Germline assignment: CDR1 SQVTM and CDR2 ANQGSEA. The CDR3 region is CSVEGTDYGYTF. CDR3 nucleotide sequence: TGCAGCGTTGAAGGGACAGACTATGGCTACACCTTC.

This chain uses TRBV30 with TRBJ1-3, with D unresolved. Trimming took off 2 bases at V and 7 bases at J, with 9 bases between the two ends. CDR3 size: 12 residues. Per the germline V gene, CDR1 is GTSNPN and CDR2 is SVGIG (reference sequence). This chain's CDR3 is CAWSPGPNTIYF. Written as DNA, the CDR3 is TGTGCCTGGAGTCCCGGACCCAACACCATATATTTT.

The chain joins TRBV6-1 to TRBJ2-2; 13 nucleotides agree with TRBD2. The J segment lost 11 bases and the V segment lost 6 bases, leaving 9 bases of the junction unmatched. This CDR3 has 15 residues. CDR1 and CDR2 from the germline V gene are MNHNS and SASEGT. In DNA, the CDR3 is TGTGCCAGCAGCCCTCCCGGGACTAGCGGGGTCGAGCTGTTTTTT. Encoded protein: CASSPPGTSGVELFF.

V and J are TRBV4-2 and TRBJ2-3; D unresolved. Germline V CDR1 and CDR2: LGHNA, YNFKEQ. This CDR3 region has 16 residues. V shed 4 bases and J shed 0 bases, with 14 bases lying between them. The CDR3, as DNA: TGTGCCAGCAGCCCCACACTACGATCGAGCACAGATACGCAGTATTTT. Its protein product is CASSPTLRSSTDTQYF.

The CDR3 protein is CASIPGLGTGYQPQHF. The DNA of the CDR3 is TGTGCCAGTATTCCTGGGCTTGGGACAGGGTATCAGCCCCAGCATTTT. The gene calls are TRBV19 and TRBJ1-5, with 9 nucleotides matching TRBD1. V gave up 7 bases and J gave up 5 bases; unmatched junction bases: 12. CDR1 LNHDA and CDR2 SQIVND come from the germline V gene (reference sequence). The CDR3 totals 16 residues.

This clonotype was seen a handful of times. The genes are TRBV11-3 and TRBJ2-2; D gene unclear. Germline lookup yields CDR1 SGHNT and CDR2 YENEEA. V was shortened by 5 bases and J by 4 bases, with 8 bases between the two germline ends. The CDR3 has 13 amino acids. CDR3 loop: CASSRFGTGELFF. In nucleotides, the CDR3 is TGTGCCAGCAGCCGGTTCGGCACCGGGGAGCTGTTTTTT.

The chain couples TRBV3-1 to TRBJ2-5, with 8 bases identical to TRBD2. Germline V gene sequence: CDR1 LGHDT, CDR2 YNNKEL (reference sequence). The CDR3 is 15 amino acids. V was pared by 6 bases and J by 5 bases, with 11 bases of the junction left unmatched. The CDR3 DNA sequence: TGTGCCAGCAGAGGAAAGGGGTTAGCGGGGGAGACCCAGTACTTC. The encoded protein is CASRGKGLAGETQYF.

This clonotype was observed a few times. CDR3 sequence: CASSVGPNEKLFF. The CDR3 DNA follows: TGTGCCAGCAGCGTTGGACCTAATGAAAAACTGTTTTTT. The rearrangement links TRBV9 to TRBJ1-4, with no clear D. This CDR3 has 13 residues. V was pared by 2 bases and J by 3 bases, with 5 bases between. Germline CDR1 and CDR2: SGDLS and YYNGEE.